This entry lists 9 T cell receptor beta chains sequenced from one sample in a study of PD-L1 blockade in urothelial cancer. Libraries were prepared by immunoSEQ multiplex PCR; TCRdb keeps only in-frame clonotypes and omits some of them. The sample has roughly 52,000 clones; more than 75% are singletons. Time point defined: pretreatment peripheral blood. This material consisted of PBMCs, taken around atezolizumab (anti-PD-L1) treatment. Receptor source: a man in his forties or fifties with urothelial cancer.

V is TRBV19 and J is TRBJ2-5; 10 bases are shared with TRBD2. Germline CDR1 is LNHDA and CDR2 is SQIVND (reference sequence). This CDR3 has 17 amino acids. Trimming cost V 1 base and J 5 bases; bases outside gene matches: 10. CDR3 in amino acids: CASSIASSGRAFETQYF. The CDR3 DNA reads as TGTGCCAGTAGTATAGCCTCAAGCGGGAGGGCCTTTGAGACCCAGTACTTC.

The gene calls are TRBV19 and TRBJ1-1; 8 bases agree with TRBD1. V was pared by 8 bases and J by 7 bases, with 12 bases of the junction left unmatched. The germline gives CDR1 LNHDA, CDR2 SQIVND (reference sequence). This CDR3 is built from 14 residues. The CDR3 is CASCRRDRLHEAFF. In nucleotides, the CDR3 is TGTGCCAGTTGTCGCCGGGACAGGTTACATGAAGCTTTCTTT. Full variable domain (rest looked up from reference TRBV19 and TRBJ1-1): DGGITQSPKYLFRKEGQNVTLSCEQNLNHDAMYWYRQDPGQGLRLIYYSQIVNDFQKGDIAEGYSVSREKKESFPLTVTSAQKNPTAFYLCASCRRDRLHEAFFGQGTRLTVV.

Only one count was recorded for this clone. V gene TRBV4-2 combines with J gene TRBJ2-3; TRBD2 matches at 13 bases. This CDR3 is 18 amino acids long. The V gene end was trimmed by 4 bases and the J gene end by 0 bases; junction bases not matched to a gene: 7. Germline V gene data show CDR1 as LGHNA and CDR2 as YNFKEQ. The chain's CDR3 is CASSPELAGGPSTDTQYF. The CDR3 DNA reads TGTGCCAGCAGCCCTGAACTAGCGGGGGGGCCGAGCACAGATACGCAGTATTTT.

The chain uses TRBV29-1 and TRBJ2-7, with D tentatively TRBD1 (6 bases). The germline V and J ends were trimmed by 6 bases and 4 bases, with 10 bases remaining between them. The CDR3 is 11 amino acids. CDR1 SQVTM and CDR2 ANQGSEA come from the germline V gene. The CDR3 sequence: CSVAQGYEQYF. The CDR3 nucleotides are TGCAGCGTAGCACAGGGTTACGAGCAGTACTTC.

This clone is a singleton in its sample. The rearrangement uses TRBV15 and TRBJ2-7; D ambiguous. Trimming took off 1 base at V and 2 bases at J, with 6 bases between the two ends. This CDR3 is 13 amino acids long. Germline CDR1 and CDR2: LNHNV and YYDKDF (reference sequence). The CDR3 coding sequence is TGTGCCACCAGCAGAGTTTCAGCCTACGAGCAGTACTTC. Translation gives CATSRVSAYEQYF.

V gene TRBV5-6 combines with J gene TRBJ2-1; D perhaps matches TRBD1 (6 bases). V lost 1 base and J lost 10, with 9 bases in between. Per germline, CDR1 SGHDT and CDR2 YYEEEE. The CDR3 totals 12 residues. The CDR3 DNA sequence: TGTGCCAGCAGCTTGACAGGGCAGGAGCAGTTCTTC. Amino acid sequence: CASSLTGQEQFF.

V gene TRBV7-2 combines with J gene TRBJ1-1; 11 nucleotides line up with TRBD1. Germline trimming cut 6 bases from V and 4 bases from J; bases unmatched to any gene: 7. The CDR3 has 15 amino acids. Germline values: CDR1 SGHTA, CDR2 FQGNSA. The CDR3 reads CASRRDRGALTEAFF. CDR3 coding DNA: TGTGCCAGCAGGCGGGACAGGGGGGCGCTCACTGAAGCTTTCTTT.

V is TRBV7-6 and J is TRBJ1-3; D is uncertain. The CDR3 sequence is 15 residues long. CDR1 and CDR2 from the germline V gene are SGHVS and FNYEAQ. With 2 bases removed from V and 0 bases from J, the gap between germline ends came to 8 bases. The CDR3, as DNA: TGTGCCAGCAGCTTAAAAAGCTACTCTGGAAACACCATATATTTT. Protein sequence: CASSLKSYSGNTIYF.

The chain links TRBV7-9 to TRBJ1-4; 8 nucleotides match TRBD1. V lost 2 bases, J lost 8 bases, and 10 bases stayed unmatched. Germline lookup yields CDR1 SEHNR and CDR2 FQNEAQ (reference sequence). CDR3 length: 16 amino acids. CDR3 DNA sequence: TGTGCCAGCAGCTTATATGGTCAGGGGGCGAGCGAAAAACTGTTTTTT. It specifies CASSLYGQGASEKLFF.